This T cell receptor (beta chain) appears in the sequencing data of a study of T cell responses to AZD1222 COVID-19 vaccine. Across the whole study: Pooling of second doses given at about 4 or about 12 weeks was done.

On this clone itself: Its target is unknown.

TCRdb's table, derived via immunoSEQ multiplex PCR, lists solely in-frame clones and lacks some. The table lists approximately 150,000 clones, about 85% of them singletons. There are 18 residues in the CDR3. From germline, CDR1 is LGHDT and CDR2 YNNKEL (reference sequence). J was trimmed by 0 bases and V by 4 bases; bases with no gene match: 7. General study results and limits: Baseline serostatus was positive in only 5 to 7 AZD1222 recipients. Vaccine-associated CD4 TCRs spanned spike, dominant at 160-218 and 743-854.

The TCR was taken from an adult in good health. Sequenced here: peripheral blood, sampled on day 0 of AZD1222 vaccination. The chain couples TRBV3-1 (or the pseudogene TRBV3-2) to TRBJ2-1; 12 bases match TRBD2. CDR3 residues: CASSPTVLAGGSYNEQFF. DNA of the CDR3: TGTGCCAGCAGCCCTACCGTACTAGCGGGAGGCTCCTACAATGAGCAGTTCTTC.